These 26 T cell receptor beta chains came from one sample sequenced in a study of OX40 agonist ivuxolimab in advanced cancers. Sequenced by immunoSEQ multiplex PCR; TCRdb stores in-frame clones only, minus some. The sample holds 55,000 to 80,000 clones, 82% seen once. Sequencing used CD4+ or CD8+ T cells sorted from blood, obtained in a trial of the OX40 agonist ivuxolimab. These receptor sequences come from an adult with an advanced solid tumor such as melanoma, head and neck, liver or kidney cancer.

The chain joins TRBV10-3 to TRBJ1-5; D ambiguous. The CDR3 covers 17 residues. Germline CDR1 is ENHRY and CDR2 is SYGVKD. V shed 3 bases and J shed 4 bases, with 19 bases lying between them. For the CDR3, the DNA is TGTGCCATCAGTGACTCCCCCCGGGGTGGGTTGAATCAGCCCCAGCATTTT. Protein product: CAISDSPRGGLNQPQHF.

The J gene is TRBJ2-3, the V gene TRBV7-2; 7 nucleotides agree with TRBD1. After removal of 5 bases from V and 4 bases from J, the junction contained 6 bases not matched to a gene. This CDR3 region has 14 residues. Germline CDR1 and CDR2: SGHTA and FQGNSA. In DNA form, the CDR3 reads TGTGCCAGCAGCCAAGACAGGGCGGCAGATACGCAGTATTTT. This codes for CASSQDRAADTQYF.

The chain employs TRBV7-3 and TRBJ2-5; D not certain. The DNA end is a closer match to TRBJ2-7, so the J assignment may be wrong. There are 15 residues in the CDR3. Germline CDR1 reads SGHTA; CDR2 reads FQGTGA. The CDR3, as DNA: TGTGCCAGCAGCTTAACAGGCCTGGGTATCAACGAGCAGTACTTC. Its protein product is CASSLTGLGINEQYF.

The chain has TRBV7-1 and TRBJ2-7; perhaps TRBD1 as D (5 bases). TRBV7-1 is placed among ORFs of uncertain function. This CDR3 has 14 amino acids. Trimming took 3 bases from V and 4 from J, leaving 13 bases between them. CDR3 amino acids: CASSSTGPNYEQYF. CDR3 bases: TGTGCCAGCAGCTCCACAGGACCTAATTACGAGCAGTACTTC.

This clone was found once. V gene TRBV6-6 combines with J gene TRBJ2-7, with TRBD2 matching 13 bases. The J segment lost 2 bases and the V segment lost 6 bases, leaving 4 bases of the junction unmatched. CDR1 MNHNY and CDR2 SVGAGI come from the germline V gene (reference sequence). CDR3 length: 15 amino acids. CDR3 nucleotides: TGTGCCAGCAGACTAGGGACTAGCGGGACCTACGAGCAGTACTTC. It translates to CASRLGTSGTYEQYF.

The chain couples TRBV6-6 to TRBJ1-4, with TRBD1 as a possible D gene (6 bases). V was pared by 6 bases and J by 4 bases, with 15 bases between. The length of the CDR3 is 15 residues. Germline assignment: CDR1 MNHNY and CDR2 SVGAGI (reference sequence). The CDR3 DNA sequence: TGTGCCAGCAGACCGAACAGGGCTCATAATGAAAAACTGTTTTTT. Amino acid sequence: CASRPNRAHNEKLFF.

The V gene is TRBV4-2, the J gene TRBJ2-1; 9 positions match TRBD2. Germline values: CDR1 LGHNA, CDR2 YNFKEQ. V was clipped by 0 bases and J by 9 bases; unmatched bases: 6. The CDR3 runs to 15 residues. The CDR3 DNA follows: TGTGCCAGCAGCCAAGAACCAGCGGGAGGCATTGAGCAGTTCTTC. Translated, it gives CASSQEPAGGIEQFF.

This chain connects TRBV21-1 to TRBJ2-5; TRBD2 is the table's D call and was not checked against the DNA. TRBV21-1 corresponds to a pseudogene. This CDR3 has 17 residues. CDR3 sequence (DNA): TGTGCCAGCAGCGGAGTCCGTCCTGAGGACGGGGAAGAGACCCAGTACTTC. This gives the protein CASSGVRPEDGEETQYF.

The rearrangement uses TRBV6-5 and TRBJ1-6; tentatively, D is TRBD1 (5 bases). V was pared by 6 bases and J by 9 bases, with 12 bases between. This CDR3 region has 13 residues. The V gene's germline CDR1 is MNHEY and CDR2 SVGAGI. The CDR3: CASSDGTGSPLHF. In DNA form, the CDR3 reads TGTGCCAGCAGCGACGGGACCGGTTCACCCCTCCACTTT.

The chain combines TRBV7-6 with TRBJ2-7; D is unresolved. Germline V gene data show CDR1 as SGHVS and CDR2 as FNYEAQ. V gave up 4 bases and J gave up 1 base, with 8 bases separating them. The CDR3 extends over 13 amino acids. The CDR3 coding sequence is TGTGCCAGCAGCTCGTTCCGTTCCTACGAGCAGTACTTC. Protein sequence: CASSSFRSYEQYF.

The chain is built from TRBV9 and TRBJ2-2; 7 bases align to TRBD1. With 4 bases clipped from V and 6 bases from J, the junction kept 12 bases outside the gene matches. This CDR3 region has 16 residues. Germline assignment: CDR1 SGDLS and CDR2 YYNGEE. The CDR3 sequence is CASSLRQGFSPGELFF. The DNA for the CDR3 is TGTGCCAGCAGCCTCAGACAGGGCTTTTCGCCCGGGGAGCTGTTTTTT. Combining the CDR3 with reference TRBV9 and TRBJ2-2 gives the whole variable domain DSGVTQTPKHLITATGQRVTLRCSPRSGDLSVYWYQQSLDQGLQFLIQYYNGEERAKGNILERFSAQQFPDLHSELNLSSLELGDSALYFCASSLRQGFSPGELFFGEGSRLTVL.

The V and J genes are TRBV5-6 and TRBJ2-2; D ambiguous. The V gene lost 1 base and the J gene lost 0 bases, with 7 bases spanning the gap. This CDR3 region has 15 residues. Germline CDR1 reads SGHDT; CDR2 reads YYEEEE. CDR3 nucleotides: TGTGCCAGCAGCTTGTGGCTGGCGAACACCGGGGAGCTGTTTTTT. Its protein is CASSLWLANTGELFF.

This chain joins TRBV7-6 and TRBJ1-5, with a possible D match to TRBD1 (5 bases). Germline CDR1 reads SGHVS; CDR2 reads FNYEAQ. Trimming left V 6 bases short and J 4 bases short, with 10 bases between. The CDR3 is 13 residues long. This CDR3 reads CASSRGINQPQHF. The DNA of the CDR3 is TGTGCCAGCAGTCGGGGGATTAATCAGCCCCAGCATTTT. Combining the CDR3 with reference TRBV7-6 and TRBJ1-5 gives the whole variable domain GAGVSQSPRYKVTKRGQDVALRCDPISGHVSLYWYRQALGQGPEFLTYFNYEAQQDKSGLPNDRFSAERPEGSISTLTIQRTEQRDSAMYRCASSRGINQPQHFGDGTRLSIL.

The chain uses TRBV5-1 and TRBJ2-2, with D maybe TRBD1 (5 bases). CDR1 is SGHRS and CDR2 is YFSETQ in the germline V gene. Trimming pared 2 bases from V and 4 bases from J, leaving 9 bases between. This CDR3 is 14 amino acids long. The CDR3 region is CASSFSRVTGELFF. For the CDR3, the DNA is TGCGCCAGCAGCTTTAGCAGGGTCACCGGGGAGCTGTTTTTT. The entire variable domain, with the rest obtained from reference TRBV5-1 and TRBJ2-2, is as follows: KAGVTQTPRYLIKTRGQQVTLSCSPISGHRSVSWYQQTPGQGLQFLFEYFSETQRNKGNFPGRFSGRQFSNSRSEMNVSTLELGDSALYLCASSFSRVTGELFFGEGSRLTVL.

The rearrangement links TRBV19 to TRBJ2-2, with D unclear. Germline CDR1 and CDR2: LNHDA and SQIVND (reference sequence). Trimming removed 1 base from V and 3 bases from J, with 6 bases in between. The CDR3 is 14 residues long. CDR3 sequence reads: CASSIGAYTGELFF. The CDR3 coding sequence is TGTGCCAGTAGTATAGGAGCCTACACCGGGGAGCTGTTTTTT.

This clone was picked up many times. This chain joins TRBV6-1 and TRBJ1-2; D is perhaps TRBD1 (5 bases). The CDR3 length is 13 residues. The V gene lost 5 bases and the J gene lost 5 bases, with 12 bases spanning the gap. From germline, CDR1 is MNHNS and CDR2 SASEGT. The CDR3 nucleotides read TGTGCCAGCAGTTATTCTGGGGCTTATGGCTACACCTTC. This codes for CASSYSGAYGYTF.

The chain is built from TRBV27 and TRBJ2-7; 9 nucleotides match TRBD2. Germline CDR1 MNHEY, CDR2 SMNVEV (reference sequence). The V segment lost 5 bases and the J segment 6 bases; nucleotides outside the gene matches: 8. The CDR3 is 14 residues long. CDR3: CASSQGLAQAEQYF. In DNA, the CDR3 is TGTGCCAGCAGTCAGGGACTAGCACAGGCCGAGCAGTACTTC.

V usage is TRBV19 and J usage is TRBJ1-2, with D possibly matching TRBD1 (6 bases). The V end lost 5 bases, the J end lost 1 base, and 11 bases lay between the germline ends. CDR1 and CDR2 (germline): LNHDA, SQIVND (reference sequence). The CDR3 runs 14 residues. CDR3 sequence: CASSFGQNNYGYTF. The CDR3 DNA is TGTGCCAGTAGTTTTGGACAGAATAACTATGGCTACACCTTC.

The J gene is TRBJ2-5, the V gene TRBV5-6; 9 bases align to TRBD2. The CDR3 runs 16 residues. Per germline, CDR1 SGHDT and CDR2 YYEEEE. Trimming took 3 bases from V and 0 from J; bases not matched to a gene: 6. The CDR3 DNA reads as TGTGCCAGCAGCTGGACAGCGGGGGGTGACCAAGAGACCCAGTACTTC. Translated: CASSWTAGGDQETQYF.

The chain combines TRBV28 with TRBJ1-1, with TRBD1 as a possible D gene (5 bases). Germline CDR1 reads MDHEN; CDR2 reads SYDVKM. V was cut by 7 bases and J by 5 bases, with 14 bases left in between. CDR3 length: 13 residues. CDR3 in amino acids: CASKTALLTEAFF. The CDR3, as DNA: TGTGCCAGCAAGACAGCCTTGCTGACTGAAGCTTTCTTT.

This rearrangement joins TRBV6-5 to TRBJ2-2; possibly TRBD1 for D (5 bases). Trimming shortened V by 0 bases and J by 4 bases, and 9 bases separated the two germline ends. CDR1 MNHEY and CDR2 SVGAGI come from the germline V gene. The CDR3 spans 15 residues. The CDR3 sequence is CASSYSGVVTGELFF. In nucleotides, the CDR3 is TGTGCCAGCAGTTACTCAGGGGTGGTCACCGGGGAGCTGTTTTTT.

V usage is TRBV19 and J usage is TRBJ2-3; 8 positions match TRBD2. This CDR3 contains 15 residues. V gave up 4 bases and J gave up 0 bases; unmatched junction bases: 3. Germline V CDR1 and CDR2: LNHDA, SQIVND (reference sequence). CDR3 in amino acids: CASSRLALSTDTQYF. CDR3 sequence (DNA): TGTGCCAGTAGTAGACTAGCGCTAAGCACAGATACGCAGTATTTT.

Details on this clone: One end of the junction does not line up with germline, which may come from a read error. The genes are TRBV7-7 and TRBJ2-4; 14 bases line up with TRBD2. Germline-derived CDR1 and CDR2 are SSHAT and FNYEAQ (reference sequence). This CDR3 contains 20 residues. The CDR3 spells CASSPTSGGAMIIAKNIQYF. CDR3 sequence (DNA): TGTGCTAGCAGCCCGACTAGCGGGGGGGCCATGATCATCGCCAAAAACATTCAGTACTTC.

J is TRBJ2-7 and V is TRBV14; D gene unclear. Germline V CDR1 and CDR2: SGHDN, FVKESK. The V and J ends lost 4 bases and 3 bases respectively, with 7 bases between them. CDR3 length: 12 residues. The CDR3 loop reads CASSPANYEQYF. DNA of the CDR3: TGTGCCAGCAGCCCCGCAAACTACGAGCAGTACTTC.

The chain recombines TRBV11-3 with TRBJ1-6; D is ambiguous. V dropped 2 bases and J dropped 8 bases, with 7 bases sitting between them. Germline CDR1 is SGHNT and CDR2 is YENEEA. The CDR3 length is 13 residues. The CDR3 region is CASSLSPDSPLHF. CDR3 bases: TGTGCCAGCAGCTTATCCCCAGATTCACCCCTCCACTTT.

The table lists this clone with a count of one. This chain connects TRBV7-2 to TRBJ2-7; perhaps TRBD1 as D (6 bases). The length of the CDR3 is 14 residues. Germline V gene data show CDR1 as SGHTA and CDR2 as FQGNSA. Trimming shortened V by 5 bases and J by 1 base, and 12 bases separated the two germline ends. CDR3 in DNA: TGTGCCAGCAGCCAAAAGGGGGTTTCCTACGAGCAGTACTTC. Protein product: CASSQKGVSYEQYF.